This TCR beta chain was captured by sequencing in a study of T-cell memory formation after mild COVID-19. In its sample, this clonotype was seen many times. Using its own MiXCR run on the 5' RACE reads, TCRdb lists one record per CDR3 protein. Counted here are 150,000 to 200,000 distinct CDR3 sequences, roughly 14% occurring once; the ten biggest clones make up roughly an eighth. With 5 bases clipped from V and 2 bases from J, the junction kept 10 bases outside the gene matches. Germline lookup yields CDR1 SGHDT and CDR2 YYEEEE. The CDR3 sequence is 15 residues long. The sequencing sample was made of PBMCs or a T cell subset sorted from them (not recorded which). This chain joins TRBV5-6 and TRBJ2-7, with 7 bases matching TRBD1. The source of this sequence is an adult woman who had mild COVID-19 (a few samples of this study predate the infection). Cell type and time point are not known. In nucleotides, the CDR3 is TGTGCCAGCAGGTCCCGGGACAGACGGACCTACGAGCAGTACTTC. Residues: CASRSRDRRTYEQYF.